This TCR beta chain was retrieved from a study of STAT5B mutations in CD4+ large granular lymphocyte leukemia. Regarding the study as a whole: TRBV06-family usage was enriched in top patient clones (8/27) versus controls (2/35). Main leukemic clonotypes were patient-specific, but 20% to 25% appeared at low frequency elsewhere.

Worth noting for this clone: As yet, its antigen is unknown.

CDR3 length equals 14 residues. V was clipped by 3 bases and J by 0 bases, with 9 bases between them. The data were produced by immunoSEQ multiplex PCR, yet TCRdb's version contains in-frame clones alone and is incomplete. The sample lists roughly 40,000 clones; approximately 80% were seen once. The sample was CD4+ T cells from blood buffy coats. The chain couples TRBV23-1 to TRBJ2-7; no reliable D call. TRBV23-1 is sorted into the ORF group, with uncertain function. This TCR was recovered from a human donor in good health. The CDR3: CASSHSRDSYEQYF. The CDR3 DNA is TGCGCCAGCAGTCACTCCCGAGACTCCTACGAGCAGTACTTC.